This T cell receptor beta chain was identified during a study of regulatory dendritic cells for organ transplantation. General observations from the study: Memory CD8+ clonal expansion seemed more limited with regulatory than mature dendritic cells.

The CDR3 length is 16 residues. The germline gives CDR1 MNHEY, CDR2 SMNVEV (reference sequence). This clone was observed a few times. The antigen is not known. One end of the junction varies from germline; a read error may be responsible. Repertoires were generated with immunoSEQ multiplex PCR, while TCRdb's copy carries only in-frame clones and drops some. The sample carries fewer than 50,000 clones, 85% to 95% recorded once. The sample consisted of naive CD8+ T cells from blood. As for subset: CD45RA+ naive T cells. This TCR was sampled from a human donor in good health. The chain uses TRBV27 and TRBJ1-5; D gene uncertain. CDR3 region: CASSVSTFTSNQPQHF. The CDR3 nucleotides read TGTGCCAGCAGTGTATCGACATTTACTAGCAATCAGCCCCAGCATTTT.